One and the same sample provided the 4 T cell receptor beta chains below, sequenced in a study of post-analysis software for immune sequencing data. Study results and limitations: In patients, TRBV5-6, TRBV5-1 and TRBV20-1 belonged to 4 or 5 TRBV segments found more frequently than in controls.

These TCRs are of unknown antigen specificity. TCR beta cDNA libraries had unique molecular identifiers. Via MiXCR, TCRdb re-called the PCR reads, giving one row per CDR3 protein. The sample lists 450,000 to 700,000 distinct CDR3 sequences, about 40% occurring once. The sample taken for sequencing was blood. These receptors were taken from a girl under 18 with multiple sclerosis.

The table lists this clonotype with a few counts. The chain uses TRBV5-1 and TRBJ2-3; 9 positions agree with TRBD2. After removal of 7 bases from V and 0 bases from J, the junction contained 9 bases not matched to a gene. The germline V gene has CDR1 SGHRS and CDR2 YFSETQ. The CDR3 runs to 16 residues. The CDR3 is CASASSGGTSTDTQYF. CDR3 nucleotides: TGCGCCAGCGCGAGCAGCGGGGGGACTAGCACAGATACGCAGTATTTT. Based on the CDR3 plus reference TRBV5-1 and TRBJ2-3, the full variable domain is KAGVTQTPRYLIKTRGQQVTLSCSPISGHRSVSWYQQTPGQGLQFLFEYFSETQRNKGNFPGRFSGRQFSNSRSEMNVSTLELGDSALYLCASASSGGTSTDTQYFGPGTRLTVL.

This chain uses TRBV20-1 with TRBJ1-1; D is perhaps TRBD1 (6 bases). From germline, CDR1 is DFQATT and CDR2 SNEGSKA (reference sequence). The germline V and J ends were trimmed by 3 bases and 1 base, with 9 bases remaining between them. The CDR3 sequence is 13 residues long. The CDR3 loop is CSASTGSNTEAFF. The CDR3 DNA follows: TGCAGTGCTAGTACAGGGTCGAACACTGAAGCTTTCTTT.

Written as DNA, the CDR3 is TGTGCCAGCAGTTTTCGCGGGGGGCGAGATACGCAGTATTTT. Protein sequence: CASSFRGGRDTQYF. The chain combines TRBV28 with TRBJ2-3; 8 positions match TRBD2. Germline CDR1 MDHEN, CDR2 SYDVKM. The CDR3 extends over 14 amino acids. V trimming: 3 bases; J trimming: 5 bases; junction bases outside the gene matches: 4.

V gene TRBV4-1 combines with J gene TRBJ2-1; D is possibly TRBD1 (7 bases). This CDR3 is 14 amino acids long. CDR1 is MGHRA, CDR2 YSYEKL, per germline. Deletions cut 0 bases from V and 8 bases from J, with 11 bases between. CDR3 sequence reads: CASSQEGGGDEQFF. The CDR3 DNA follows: TGCGCCAGCAGCCAAGAAGGAGGGGGCGATGAGCAGTTCTTC.